Listed below are T cell receptor beta chains from one sample, sequenced in a study of blood T cell repertoires in COVID-19. Using immunoSEQ multiplex PCR, the repertoire was profiled, and TCRdb retains in-frame clones only, with some absent. The sample contains some 320,000 clones, roughly 86% of which appear only once. The sample consisted of PBMCs or T cells enriched from blood (not recorded which). The receptors were sampled from a woman between 50 and 59 years old who had been exposed to COVID-19. The CDR3 runs from the conserved cysteine through the conserved F or W. The D gene is left open where the match is weak. Size is omitted from some rows. Given values are once, few, many or a class for expanded clones.

J: TRBJ2-1; D: .; size: .; V: TRBV5-5; DNA: TGTGCCAGCAGCTCGTCCGGGACACTCTCCTACAATGAGCAGTTCTTC; CDR3: CASSSSGTLSYNEQFF
J: TRBJ2-6; D: .; size: .; V: TRBV6-5; DNA: TGTGCCAGCAGTTACCTGAGAGCGACTGGGGCCAACGTCCTGACTTTC; CDR3: CASSYLRATGANVLTF
J: TRBJ2-3; D: TRBD2; size: .; V: TRBV7-2; DNA: TGTGCCAGCAGCCACGGACTAGCGGGGTGGACAGATACGCAGTATTTT; CDR3: CASSHGLAGWTDTQYF
J: TRBJ2-3; D: .; size: .; V: TRBV1; DNA: TGCACCAGCAGCCGGCCAGTACGGGGGGGCAGGGATACGCAGTATTTT; CDR3: CTSSRPVRGGRDTQYF
J: TRBJ1-1; D: .; size: .; V: TRBV18; DNA: TGTGCCAGCTCAACAGGGTTGAACACTGAAGCTTTCTTT; CDR3: CASSTGLNTEAFF
J: TRBJ2-2; D: TRBD1; size: once; V: TRBV6-1; DNA: TGTGCCAGCAGCGAAGACAGGGGGAACACCGGGGAGCTGTTTTTT; CDR3: CASSEDRGNTGELFF
J: TRBJ1-5; D: .; size: few; V: TRBV19; DNA: TGTGCCAGTAGTCCCCGTAGTTATCAGCCCCAGCATTTT; CDR3: CASSPRSYQPQHF
J: TRBJ1-1; D: .; size: .; V: TRBV2; DNA: TGTGCCAGCAGTGAAGGCCCAGGTGGGTACACTGAAGCTTTCTTT; CDR3: CASSEGPGGYTEAFF
J: TRBJ2-1; D: TRBD1; size: .; V: TRBV20-1; DNA: TGCAGTGCTAGCAGGGACAGGGAGCAGTTCTTC; CDR3: CSASRDREQFF
J: TRBJ1-2; D: TRBD1; size: .; V: TRBV27; DNA: TGTGCCAGCGGTACAGGGGTAAGAGTCTATGGCTACACCTTC; CDR3: CASGTGVRVYGYTF
J: TRBJ1-1; D: TRBD1; size: once; V: TRBV18; DNA: TGTGCCAGCTCACCAGGACAGGGTGGGACAACTGAAGCTTTCTTT; CDR3: CASSPGQGGTTEAFF
J: TRBJ1-5; D: TRBD1; size: .; V: TRBV19; DNA: TGTGCCAGTAGTATGGGGACAGGAAATCAGCCCCAGCATTTT; CDR3: CASSMGTGNQPQHF
J: TRBJ2-2; D: .; size: .; V: TRBV6-5; DNA: TGTGCCAGCACACCTCCCAGTAACACCGGGGAGCTGTTTTTT; CDR3: CASTPPSNTGELFF
J: TRBJ2-5; D: TRBD2; size: .; V: TRBV5-1; DNA: TGCGCCAGCAGCAAGGGACTACAAGAGACCCAGTACTTC; CDR3: CASSKGLQETQYF
J: TRBJ2-2; D: .; size: .; V: TRBV28; DNA: TGTGCCACCTTAGGGGCCCCACCCCCCGGGGAGCTGTTTTTT; CDR3: CATLGAPPPGELFF
J: TRBJ2-7; D: TRBD2; size: .; V: TRBV4-1; DNA: TGCGCCAGCAGCCAAGCAGCTAGCGGGGGCTACGAGCAGTACTTC; CDR3: CASSQAASGGYEQYF
J: TRBJ1-1; D: TRBD1; size: .; V: TRBV5-1; DNA: TGCGCCAGCAGCTCCCCGGGACAGGGGTACACTGAAGCTTTCTTT; CDR3: CASSSPGQGYTEAFF
J: TRBJ2-1; D: TRBD2; size: .; V: TRBV5-4; DNA: TGTGCCAGCAGCCAAGGGACTAGCGGGGGGGCCGGCGAGCAGTTCTTC; CDR3: CASSQGTSGGAGEQFF
J: TRBJ2-7; D: TRBD1; size: .; V: TRBV5-1; DNA: TGCGCCAGCAGAACGGGACAGTACGAGCAGTACTTC; CDR3: CASRTGQYEQYF
J: TRBJ1-1; D: .; size: .; V: TRBV6-5; DNA: TGTGCCAGCAGTTTCAGGGGCACTGAAGCTTTCTTT; CDR3: CASSFRGTEAFF
J: TRBJ1-5; D: .; size: few; V: TRBV19; DNA: TGTGCCAGTAGCCCTCAGTATAGCAATCAGCCCCAGCATTTT; CDR3: CASSPQYSNQPQHF
J: TRBJ2-2; D: .; size: few; V: TRBV2; DNA: TGTGCCAGCAGGCGGGATTCCACCGGGGAGCTGTTTTTT; CDR3: CASRRDSTGELFF
J: TRBJ1-2; D: TRBD1; size: .; V: TRBV6-1; DNA: TGTGCCAGCAGTGATGTTGGACAGGGATACTATGGCTACACCTTC; CDR3: CASSDVGQGYYGYTF
J: TRBJ2-5; D: .; size: .; V: TRBV18; DNA: TGTGCCAGCTCACCCACGAGGCAGGGCCAAGAGACCCAGTACTTC; CDR3: CASSPTRQGQETQYF
J: TRBJ1-3; D: .; size: .; V: TRBV2; DNA: TGTGCCAGCAGTGAAAGCCGGGTAAAGGACAGCTCTGGAAACACCATATATTTT; CDR3: CASSESRVKDSSGNTIYF
J: TRBJ2-6; D: .; size: .; V: TRBV6-5; DNA: TGTGCCAGCAGGGGAGTTAGCTCTGGGGCCAACGTCCTGACTTTC; CDR3: CASRGVSSGANVLTF
J: TRBJ1-4; D: TRBD1; size: .; V: TRBV4-2; DNA: TGTGCCAGCAGCCTCGGGACAGGGGGCGACACTAATGAAAAACTGTTTTTT; CDR3: CASSLGTGGDTNEKLFF
J: TRBJ1-1; D: .; size: .; V: TRBV5-5; DNA: TGTGCCAGCAGCTTGGAGGCTGGGGGGGCTTTCTTT; CDR3: CASSLEAGGAFF
J: TRBJ1-1; D: .; size: .; V: TRBV7-4; DNA: TGTGCCAGCAGCCCAAGAGACACTGAAGCTTTCTTT; CDR3: CASSPRDTEAFF